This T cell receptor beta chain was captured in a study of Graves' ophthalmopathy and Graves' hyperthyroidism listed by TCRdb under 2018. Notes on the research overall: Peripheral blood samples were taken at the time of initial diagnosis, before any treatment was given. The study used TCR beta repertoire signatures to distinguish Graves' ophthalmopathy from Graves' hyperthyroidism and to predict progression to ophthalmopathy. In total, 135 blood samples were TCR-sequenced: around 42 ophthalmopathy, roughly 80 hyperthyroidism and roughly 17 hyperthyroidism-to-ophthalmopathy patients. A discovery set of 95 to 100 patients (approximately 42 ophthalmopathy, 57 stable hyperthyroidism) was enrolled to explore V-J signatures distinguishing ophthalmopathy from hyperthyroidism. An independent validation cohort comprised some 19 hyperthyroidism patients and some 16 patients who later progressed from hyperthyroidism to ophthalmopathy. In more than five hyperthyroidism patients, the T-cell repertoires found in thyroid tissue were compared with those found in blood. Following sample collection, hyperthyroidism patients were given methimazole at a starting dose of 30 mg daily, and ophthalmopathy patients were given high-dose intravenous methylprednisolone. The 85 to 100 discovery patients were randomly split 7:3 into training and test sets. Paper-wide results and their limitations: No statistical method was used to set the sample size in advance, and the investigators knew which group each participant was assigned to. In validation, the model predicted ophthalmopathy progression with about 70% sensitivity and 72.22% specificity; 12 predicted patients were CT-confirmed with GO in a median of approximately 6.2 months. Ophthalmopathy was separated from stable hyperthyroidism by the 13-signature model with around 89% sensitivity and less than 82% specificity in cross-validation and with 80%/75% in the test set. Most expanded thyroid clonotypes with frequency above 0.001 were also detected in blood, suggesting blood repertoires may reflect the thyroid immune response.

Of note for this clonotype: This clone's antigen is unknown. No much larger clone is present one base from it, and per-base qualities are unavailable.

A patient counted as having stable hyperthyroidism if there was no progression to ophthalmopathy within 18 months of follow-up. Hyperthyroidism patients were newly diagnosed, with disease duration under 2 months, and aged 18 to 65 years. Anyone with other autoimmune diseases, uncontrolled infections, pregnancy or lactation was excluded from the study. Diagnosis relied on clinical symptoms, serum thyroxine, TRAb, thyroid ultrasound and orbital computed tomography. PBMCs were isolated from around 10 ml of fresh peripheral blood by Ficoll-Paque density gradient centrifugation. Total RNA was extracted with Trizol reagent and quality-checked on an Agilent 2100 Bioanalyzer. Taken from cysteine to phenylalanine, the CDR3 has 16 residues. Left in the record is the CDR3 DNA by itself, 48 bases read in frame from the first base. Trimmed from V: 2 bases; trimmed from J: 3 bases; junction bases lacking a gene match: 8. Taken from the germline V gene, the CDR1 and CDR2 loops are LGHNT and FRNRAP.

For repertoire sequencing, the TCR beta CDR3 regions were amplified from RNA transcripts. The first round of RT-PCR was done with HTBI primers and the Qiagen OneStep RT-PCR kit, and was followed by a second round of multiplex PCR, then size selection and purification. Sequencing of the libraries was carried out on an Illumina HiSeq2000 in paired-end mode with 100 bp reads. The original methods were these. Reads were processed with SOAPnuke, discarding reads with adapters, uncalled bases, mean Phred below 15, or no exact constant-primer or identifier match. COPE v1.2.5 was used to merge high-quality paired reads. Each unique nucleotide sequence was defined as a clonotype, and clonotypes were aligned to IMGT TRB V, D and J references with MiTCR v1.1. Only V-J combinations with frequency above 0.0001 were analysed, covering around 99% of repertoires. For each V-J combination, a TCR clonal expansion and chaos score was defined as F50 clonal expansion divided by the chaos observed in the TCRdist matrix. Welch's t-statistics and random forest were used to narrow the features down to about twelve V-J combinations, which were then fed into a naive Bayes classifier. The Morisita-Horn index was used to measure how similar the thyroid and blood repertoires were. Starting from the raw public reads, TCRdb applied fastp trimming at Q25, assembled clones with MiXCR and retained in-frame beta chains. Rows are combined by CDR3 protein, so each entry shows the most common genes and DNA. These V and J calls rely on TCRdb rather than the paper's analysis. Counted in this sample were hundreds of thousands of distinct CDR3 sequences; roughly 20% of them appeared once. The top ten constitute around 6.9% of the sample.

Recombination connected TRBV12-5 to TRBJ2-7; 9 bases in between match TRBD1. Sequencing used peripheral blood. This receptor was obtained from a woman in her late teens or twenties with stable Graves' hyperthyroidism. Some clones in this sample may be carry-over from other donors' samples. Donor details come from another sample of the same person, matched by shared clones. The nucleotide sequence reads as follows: TGTGCTAGTGGTTTGCCCCGGACAGGGGAATGCTACGAGCAGTACTTC. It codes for CASGLPRTGECYEQYF.